Each of the 14 T cell receptor beta chains below was sequenced from the same sample in a study of identical twins. TCRdb analysed the 5' RACE reads with MiXCR anew, one entry per CDR3 protein. The sample holds 500,000 to 550,000 distinct CDR3 sequences, roughly 21% seen once. These data were likewise used in another study, on T cells expressing NK-cell markers.

Material: CD4+ T cells sorted from blood. Receptors were obtained from a woman between 18 and 29 years old in good health.

This clonotype came up a few times. The chain joins TRBV12-3 or TRBV12-4 to TRBJ1-2; D might be TRBD1 (6 bases). V was pared by 3 bases and J by 9 bases, with 17 bases between. This CDR3 contains 14 residues. The CDR3 DNA reads TGTGCCAGCAGTTTCCGAGAGGGGGTTTATAGCTACACCTTC. It is translated as CASSFREGVYSYTF.

This clonotype occurred a few times. CDR3: CSARLDRGYNEQFF. CDR3 DNA: TGCAGTGCTAGGTTGGACAGGGGGTACAATGAGCAGTTCTTC. J is TRBJ2-1 and V is TRBV20-1, with TRBD1 identical over 10 bases. The CDR3 contains 14 residues. Trimming removed 3 bases from V and 4 bases from J; junction bases left unmatched: 3. Germline loops: CDR1 DFQATT, CDR2 SNEGSKA (reference sequence).

This chain connects TRBV6-2 or TRBV6-3 to TRBJ2-1, with TRBD2 matching 13 bases. This CDR3 has 16 amino acids. The germline V gene encodes CDR1 MNHEY and CDR2 SVGEGT. Trimming removed 6 bases from V and 7 bases from J; junction bases left unmatched: 9. The CDR3 here is CASRKTLLAGGNEQFF. The CDR3 bases are TGTGCCAGCAGAAAAACCCTACTAGCGGGAGGGAATGAGCAGTTCTTC.

V and J are TRBV20-1 and TRBJ1-6; D not resolved. This CDR3 spans 13 amino acids. Trimming left V 4 bases short and J 5 bases short, with 9 bases between. The germline CDR1 and CDR2 sequences are DFQATT and SNEGSKA (reference sequence). CDR3 bases: TGCAGTGCTACAGGTTTCCATAATTCACCCCTCCACTTT. It encodes CSATGFHNSPLHF.

This clonotype occurred a few times. V is TRBV5-1 and J is TRBJ2-7; 7 nucleotides match TRBD2. This CDR3 comprises 15 residues. Germline V gene data show CDR1 as SGHRS and CDR2 as YFSETQ. With V trimmed by 5 bases and J by 5 bases, 13 bases remained unmatched. CDR3 residues: CASSKPGTTIHEQYF. The CDR3 nucleotides are TGCGCCAGCAGTAAGCCCGGGACTACGATCCACGAGCAGTACTTC.

The V gene is TRBV20-1, the J gene TRBJ2-1; the D is unclear. With 6 bases removed from V and 7 bases from J, the gap between germline ends came to 16 bases. The CDR3 runs to 13 residues. The germline V gene encodes CDR1 DFQATT and CDR2 SNEGSKA (reference sequence). The CDR3 region is CSASPGGPNEQFF. The DNA for the CDR3 is TGCAGTGCATCTCCGGGCGGACCGAATGAGCAGTTCTTC.

Comment on this clonotype: At one boundary the junction diverges from the germline segment, which might be a read error. This chain joins TRBV20-1 and TRBJ2-5; tentatively, D is TRBD2 (6 bases). Germline-derived CDR1 and CDR2 are DFQATT and SNEGSKA (reference sequence). This CDR3 contains 11 residues. The CDR3 DNA reads TGCAGTCCTAGCGTACAAGAGACCCAGTACTTC. Protein product: CSPSVQETQYF.

This chain joins TRBV5-1 and TRBJ2-2, with no clear D. Germline values: CDR1 SGHRS, CDR2 YFSETQ. Trimming left V 6 bases short and J 6 bases short, with 12 bases between. The CDR3 covers 13 residues. The CDR3, as DNA: TGCGCCAGCAACCTCCCGGCATCCGGGGAGCTGTTTTTT. Translation gives CASNLPASGELFF.

This clonotype is a singleton in its sample. The chain is built from TRBV20-1 and TRBJ1-4; D may be TRBD1 (5 bases). Deletions cut 6 bases from V and 5 bases from J, with 25 bases between. CDR3 length: 17 residues. From germline, CDR1 is DFQATT and CDR2 SNEGSKA (reference sequence). Here the CDR3 reads CSAPRWWKRQSNEKLFF. The CDR3 coding sequence is TGCAGTGCCCCGAGGTGGTGGAAGAGACAGAGCAATGAAAAACTGTTTTTT.

This chain links TRBV18 with TRBJ2-4; D is possibly TRBD1 (6 bases). Between the trimmed V and J ends, which lost 3 bases and 2 bases, there was a span of 17 bases. This CDR3 has 17 residues. In germline, CDR1 is KGHSH, CDR2 LQKENI. Written as DNA, the CDR3 is TGTGCCAGCTCACCGGCCTCGAGGGGGATTTCCAAAAACATTCAGTACTTC. It codes for CASSPASRGISKNIQYF.

The chain combines TRBV12-3 or TRBV12-4 with TRBJ2-3; 10 bases map to TRBD2. The CDR3 is 18 amino acids. V was pared by 11 bases and J by 5 bases, with 22 bases of the junction left unmatched. CDR3 DNA sequence: TGTGCCTTCAGTTCCGGGAGATGGGGAGCGGGGGGGATAGATACGCAGTATTTT. It encodes CAFSSGRWGAGGIDTQYF.

This chain links TRBV18 with TRBJ1-3; the D gene is possibly TRBD1 (5 bases). The germline gives CDR1 KGHSH, CDR2 LQKENI. The V end lost 3 bases, the J end lost 4 bases, and 13 bases lay between the germline ends. The CDR3 totals 15 residues. CDR3 DNA: TGTGCCAGCTCACCCCCCGGGACGGCAGGAAACACCATATATTTT. It encodes CASSPPGTAGNTIYF.

This clonotype was found many times. J is TRBJ2-3 and V is TRBV29-1; TRBD1 matches 7 bases. The CDR3 length is 13 residues. Germline CDR1 is SQVTM and CDR2 is ANQGSEA. Trimming removed 5 bases from V and 6 bases from J; junction bases left unmatched: 8. The CDR3 sequence: CSVPDRQSDTQYF. CDR3 nucleotides: TGCAGCGTTCCGGACAGGCAATCGGATACGCAGTATTTT.

There are a few counts of this clonotype. The chain couples TRBV9 to TRBJ1-2; a weak D match, TRBD1 (5 bases). Between the trimmed V and J ends, which lost 4 bases and 2 bases, there was a span of 15 bases. The CDR3 spans 15 residues. The V gene's germline CDR1 is SGDLS and CDR2 YYNGEE. The CDR3 nucleotides read TGTGCCAGCAGCTTACGGACAAACAAGAACTATGGCTACACCTTC. Translation: CASSLRTNKNYGYTF. Together with reference TRBV9 and TRBJ1-2, the CDR3 gives the full variable domain: DSGVTQTPKHLITATGQRVTLRCSPRSGDLSVYWYQQSLDQGLQFLIQYYNGEERAKGNILERFSAQQFPDLHSELNLSSLELGDSALYFCASSLRTNKNYGYTFGSGTRLTVV.